A single sample is the source of the 14 T cell receptor beta chains below, sequenced in a study of cytomegalovirus exposure and HLA in healthy donors. Use of 60 Vbeta and 13 Jbeta primers characterized the PCR. The method was immunoSEQ multiplex PCR; TCRdb's version includes in-frame clones alone and lacks a portion of them. The data contain about 82,000 clones, roughly 64% of them singletons. The sequencing input was PBMCs. The receptors shown here come from a woman aged 40 to 49 in good health and CMV-seropositive.

This chain connects TRBV10-3 to TRBJ2-7; 9 nucleotides align to TRBD2. The J segment lost 5 bases and the V segment lost 6 bases, leaving 5 bases of the junction unmatched. In germline, CDR1 is ENHRY, CDR2 SYGVKD. The CDR3 runs to 13 residues. The CDR3: CAIRERGADEQYF. In DNA, the CDR3 is TGTGCCATCAGGGAGCGGGGGGCTGACGAGCAGTACTTC.

V gene TRBV28 combines with J gene TRBJ1-5; D unresolved. Germline-derived CDR1 and CDR2 are MDHEN and SYDVKM. The CDR3 is made up of 14 amino acids. The V and J ends lost 9 bases and 3 bases respectively, with 15 bases between them. CDR3 in DNA: TGTGCCAGTGGAGAAAGGAGCTACAATCAGCCCCAGCATTTT. This codes for CASGERSYNQPQHF.

The chain recombines TRBV2 with TRBJ1-4; 9 nucleotides match TRBD1. The V gene's germline CDR1 is SNHLY and CDR2 FYNNEI. V trimming: 8 bases; J trimming: 5 bases; junction bases outside the gene matches: 6. The CDR3 loop spans 14 amino acids. CDR3 sequence (DNA): TGTGCCAGCGAGTCCGGGACAGGGAATGAAAAACTGTTTTTT. As protein: CASESGTGNEKLFF.

The V and J genes are TRBV7-9 and TRBJ2-7; possibly TRBD1 for D (6 bases). Germline CDR1 SEHNR, CDR2 FQNEAQ (reference sequence). V was shortened by 2 bases and J by 0 bases, with 8 bases between the two germline ends. The CDR3 has 14 amino acids. CDR3 sequence (DNA): TGTGCCAGCAGCTTAAGACAGGACTCCTACGAGCAGTACTTC. Translating gives CASSLRQDSYEQYF.

The chain carries TRBV7-2 and TRBJ1-4, with 7 nucleotides matching TRBD1. Germline V gene sequence: CDR1 SGHTA, CDR2 FQGNSA. CDR3 length: 17 residues. Trimming at V came to 5 bases and at J to 2 bases, leaving 11 bases not matched to a gene. The CDR3 DNA reads TGTGCCAGCAGCCCCCGACAGGGCAGTTGGACTAATGAAAAACTGTTTTTT. Its protein is CASSPRQGSWTNEKLFF.

This chain links TRBV7-6 with TRBJ1-3; 7 bases map to TRBD1. Germline CDR1 is SGHVS and CDR2 is FNYEAQ. V shed 1 base, J shed 3 bases, and the junction held 3 bases outside the gene matches. The CDR3 contains 15 residues. DNA for the CDR3: TGTGCCAGCAGCTTAGGACAGGGTTATGGAAACACCATATATTTT. Encoded protein: CASSLGQGYGNTIYF. The full variable domain, rest sourced from reference TRBV7-6 and TRBJ1-3, is GAGVSQSPRYKVTKRGQDVALRCDPISGHVSLYWYRQALGQGPEFLTYFNYEAQQDKSGLPNDRFSAERPEGSISTLTIQRTEQRDSAMYRCASSLGQGYGNTIYFGEGSWLTVV.

The V gene is TRBV2, the J gene TRBJ2-5, with TRBD1 identical over 10 bases. This CDR3 has 14 amino acids. Germline values: CDR1 SNHLY, CDR2 FYNNEI. Trimming cost V 5 bases and J 7 bases; bases outside gene matches: 7. The CDR3 region has the DNA TGTGCCAGCAGTCCGACAGGGGGCAGGGGGACCCAGTACTTC. It specifies CASSPTGGRGTQYF.

V gene TRBV5-8 combines with J gene TRBJ2-4; D may be TRBD1 (5 bases). Trimming removed 2 bases at V and 6 bases at J, with 12 bases between. Per the germline V gene, CDR1 is SGHTS and CDR2 is YDEGEE. This CDR3 region has 14 residues. The CDR3 is CASSFPGTGNIQYF. CDR3 nucleotides: TGTGCCAGCAGCTTCCCAGGAACAGGAAACATTCAGTACTTC.

This sequence joins TRBV6-5 and TRBJ2-1, with TRBD1 matching over 9 bases. The CDR3 contains 14 residues. Trimming removed 2 bases from V and 4 bases from J; junction bases left unmatched: 0. The germline V gene has CDR1 MNHEY and CDR2 SVGAGI. The CDR3 DNA is TGTGCCAGCAGTTACGGACAGGGGTACAATGAGCAGTTCTTC. Its protein product is CASSYGQGYNEQFF.

This clone was counted a few times. CDR3 loop: CASRRDSAYEQYF. The CDR3 region has the DNA TGTGCCAGCAGACGGGACAGCGCCTACGAGCAGTACTTC. V usage is TRBV5-6 and J usage is TRBJ2-7; 7 bases map to TRBD1. The CDR3 is made up of 13 amino acids. The germline CDR1 and CDR2 sequences are SGHDT and YYEEEE. The trim removed 5 bases at V and 2 bases at J, leaving 4 bases unmatched.

The chain employs TRBV6-5 and TRBJ2-7, with 7 bases matching TRBD2. This CDR3 is built from 13 residues. Germline CDR1 MNHEY, CDR2 SVGAGI. With V trimmed by 6 bases and J by 2 bases, 4 bases remained unmatched. The CDR3 spells CASSSREAYEQYF. For the CDR3, the DNA is TGTGCCAGCAGCAGCCGGGAGGCCTACGAGCAGTACTTC.

Only one count was recorded for this clone. CDR3 loop: CASSLATSGSADTQYF. Written as DNA, the CDR3 is TGCGCCAGCAGCTTGGCGACTAGCGGGAGCGCAGATACGCAGTATTTT. This chain uses TRBV5-1 with TRBJ2-3; TRBD2 matches 12 bases. V lost 0 bases, J lost 4 bases, and 3 bases stayed unmatched. The CDR3 contains 16 residues. Germline CDR1 SGHRS, CDR2 YFSETQ.

CDR3 in amino acids: CASYSARGNVSYGYTF. As DNA, the CDR3 is TGTGCCAGCTACAGCGCGAGGGGGAATGTGTCCTATGGCTACACCTTC. This chain links TRBV28 with TRBJ1-2, with a weak D call TRBD1 (6 bases). V lost 8 bases, J lost 4 bases, and 23 bases lay in between. The CDR3 has 16 residues. Germline CDR1 reads MDHEN; CDR2 reads SYDVKM.

This chain links TRBV2 with TRBJ1-2; 10 nucleotides line up with TRBD1. Germline loops: CDR1 SNHLY, CDR2 FYNNEI. The CDR3 is 16 amino acids. Losses at the gene ends were 8 bases for V and 0 bases for J; bases not matched to a gene: 9. The CDR3 is CASGGTGVISNYGYTF. The CDR3 DNA reads as TGTGCCAGCGGCGGGACAGGGGTCATCTCTAACTATGGCTACACCTTC.